This T cell receptor beta chain was obtained from a study of blood T cell repertoires in COVID-19. Generated by immunoSEQ multiplex PCR, the TCRdb table keeps only in-frame clones and is missing some. The sample shows roughly 79,000 clones, roughly 84% of them seen only once. Sequencing used peripheral blood. The receptor comes from a man over 45 with acute or convalescent COVID-19.

CDR3 coding DNA: TGTGCCAGTAGTATCCAGGGGATCCAAGCGGACAATGAGCAGTTCTTC. Amino acid sequence: CASSIQGIQADNEQFF. The V call is TRBV19, the J call TRBJ2-1; maybe TRBD1 (6 bases). The CDR3 spans 16 residues. Germline CDR1 LNHDA, CDR2 SQIVND (reference sequence). V lost 3 bases and J lost 5, with 17 bases in between.